A single sample is the source of the 27 T cell receptor beta chains below, sequenced in a study of beta chain features in type 1 diabetes. Investigators reverse transcribed all isolated RNA, so they sequenced expressed TCRB transcripts. The protocol was immunoSEQ multiplex PCR, while the TCRdb copy is restricted to in-frame clones and leaves out a portion. The sample contains roughly 180,000 clones, roughly an eighth of which appear only once. Material for sequencing was central memory CD4+ T cells from blood. The receptor set was obtained from a woman between 18 and 30 years old in good health.

This clone was picked up a small number of times. This chain joins TRBV14 and TRBJ2-1, with 14 positions matching TRBD2. Germline CDR1 SGHDN, CDR2 FVKESK. Trimming at V came to 4 bases and at J to 10 bases, leaving 6 bases not matched to a gene. The CDR3 is 15 residues long. CDR3 amino acids: CASSLRLAGGEEQFF. The CDR3 DNA reads as TGTGCCAGCAGCCTCCGACTAGCGGGAGGGGAAGAGCAGTTCTTC.

The chain couples TRBV30 to TRBJ1-1, with TRBD1 as a possible D gene (5 bases). With 0 bases removed from V and 10 bases from J, the gap between germline ends came to 9 bases. Germline V lookup: CDR1 GTSNPN, CDR2 SVGIG (reference sequence). The CDR3 has 11 amino acids. The chain's CDR3 is CAWSVSRGAFF. CDR3 nucleotide sequence: TGTGCCTGGAGTGTATCAAGGGGAGCTTTCTTT.

This clone was detected only a few times. The V call is TRBV7-9, the J call TRBJ1-1; 9 positions agree with TRBD1. Germline V gene lookup returns CDR1 SEHNR and CDR2 FQNEAQ (reference sequence). This CDR3 is built from 13 residues. The V gene end was trimmed by 4 bases and the J gene end by 7 bases; junction bases not matched to a gene: 4. Here the CDR3 DNA reads TGTGCCAGCAGCTCCCGACAGGGGGGTGAAGCTTTCTTT. This translates into CASSSRQGGEAFF.

The sample holds a few counts of this clone. This chain joins TRBV7-9 and TRBJ1-4; possible D gene TRBD1, 6 bases. The germline V and J ends were trimmed by 0 bases and 7 bases, with 9 bases remaining between them. The length of the CDR3 is 14 residues. The germline CDR1 and CDR2 sequences are SEHNR and FQNEAQ (reference sequence). The CDR3 bases are TGTGCCAGCAGCTTAGCGGGGACATTTGAAAAACTGTTTTTT. Its translation is CASSLAGTFEKLFF. The variable domain in full, with the rest retrieved from reference TRBV7-9 and TRBJ1-4, is DTGVSQNPRHKITKRGQNVTFRCDPISEHNRLYWYRQTLGQGPEFLTYFQNEAQLEKSRLLSDRFSAERPKGSFSTLEIQRTEQGDSAMYLCASSLAGTFEKLFFGSGTQLSVL.

The chain has TRBV5-4 and TRBJ2-2; 9 nucleotides agree with TRBD1. This CDR3 comprises 16 residues. Trimming removed 4 bases from V and 7 bases from J; junction bases left unmatched: 11. Per the germline V gene, CDR1 is SGHNT and CDR2 is YYREEE (reference sequence). The CDR3 loop is CASSPINRGLHGELFF. In DNA, the CDR3 is TGTGCCAGCAGCCCCATCAACAGGGGGCTTCACGGGGAGCTGTTTTTT.

The chain recombines TRBV27 with TRBJ1-2; possibly TRBD1 for D (6 bases). Germline CDR1 is MNHEY and CDR2 is SMNVEV (reference sequence). The CDR3 covers 13 residues. V lost 6 bases and J lost 5, with 13 bases in between. In DNA, the CDR3 is TGTGCCAGCAGCCGGACAGCACTGTATGGCTACACCTTC. Translation: CASSRTALYGYTF.

The genes are TRBV28 and TRBJ2-6; 9 bases match TRBD1. J was trimmed by 4 bases and V by 6 bases; bases with no gene match: 13. The CDR3 is 18 amino acids. Germline assignment: CDR1 MDHEN and CDR2 SYDVKM. Here the CDR3 DNA reads TGTGCCAGCAGGATCCACCCCGGGACAGGGTACGGGGCCAACGTCCTGACTTTC. It codes for CASRIHPGTGYGANVLTF.

This clone has just a few counts. V usage is TRBV5-1 and J usage is TRBJ2-2; TRBD1 matches 11 bases. With V trimmed by 2 bases and J by 3 bases, 3 bases remained unmatched. The CDR3 runs 16 residues. Germline loops: CDR1 SGHRS, CDR2 YFSETQ. The CDR3 loop is CASSFGTGGDTGELFF. In nucleotides, the CDR3 is TGCGCCAGCAGCTTCGGGACAGGGGGAGACACCGGGGAGCTGTTTTTT.

This clone was detected a few times. The rearrangement links TRBV4-2 to TRBJ2-2; TRBD2 matches at 14 bases. V was pared by 4 bases and J by 4 bases, with 8 bases of the junction left unmatched. Germline V lookup: CDR1 LGHNA, CDR2 YNFKEQ. This CDR3 spans 18 amino acids. The CDR3 DNA reads as TGTGCCAGCAGCCCATCTGGGACTAGCGGGAGTAGCACCGGGGAGCTGTTTTTT. This codes for CASSPSGTSGSSTGELFF.

In its sample, this clone was seen a few times. The rearrangement links TRBV5-4 to TRBJ2-5, with 7 bases fitting TRBD2. This CDR3 has 14 residues. With 2 bases clipped from V and 5 bases from J, the junction kept 6 bases outside the gene matches. Germline V gene sequence: CDR1 SGHNT, CDR2 YYREEE (reference sequence). The CDR3 coding sequence is TGTGCCAGCAGCTTCAGCGGGAAGATTGAGACCCAGTACTTC. Translated: CASSFSGKIETQYF.

This clone was seen a few times. CDR3 amino acids: CASTLAGTGELFF. The CDR3 DNA sequence: TGTGCCAGCACACTAGCGGGAACCGGGGAGCTGTTTTTT. The chain recombines TRBV27 with TRBJ2-2; 10 bases fit TRBD2. Trimming removed 7 bases from V and 5 bases from J; junction bases left unmatched: 1. The germline gives CDR1 MNHEY, CDR2 SMNVEV (reference sequence). This CDR3 is built from 13 residues.

The V gene is TRBV7-9, the J gene TRBJ2-4, with 8 bases that match TRBD1. Unmatched junction bases numbered 6, after V lost 4 bases and J lost 4 bases. The CDR3 has 15 amino acids. In germline, CDR1 is SEHNR, CDR2 FQNEAQ (reference sequence). The CDR3 region is CASSSDQGAKNIQYF. For the CDR3, the DNA is TGTGCCAGCAGCTCCGACCAGGGGGCTAAAAACATTCAGTACTTC.

This clone was counted a few times. V gene TRBV5-4 combines with J gene TRBJ1-2; 10 positions agree with TRBD1. The CDR3 runs 14 residues. From germline, CDR1 is SGHNT and CDR2 YYREEE (reference sequence). Trimming took 5 bases from V and 5 from J; bases not matched to a gene: 6. This CDR3 is CASRSGTGVYGYTF. The CDR3 nucleotides are TGTGCCAGCAGATCCGGGACAGGGGTATATGGCTACACCTTC.

This clone showed up just a few times. The chain is built from TRBV18 and TRBJ2-2; no reliable D call. V dropped 5 bases and J dropped 2 bases, with 6 bases sitting between them. This CDR3 has 13 amino acids. CDR1 is KGHSH, CDR2 LQKENI, per germline. The DNA for the CDR3 is TGTGCCAGCTCAGGCGGCAACACCGGGGAGCTGTTTTTT. Protein sequence: CASSGGNTGELFF.

There are a few counts of this clone. The genes are TRBV5-1 and TRBJ2-5; 7 bases agree with TRBD1. The CDR3 extends over 14 amino acids. The V and J ends lost 4 bases and 1 base, in that order; junction bases with no gene match: 4. From germline, CDR1 is SGHRS and CDR2 YFSETQ. The CDR3 here is CASSSGTAQETQYF. DNA for the CDR3: TGCGCCAGCAGCAGTGGGACAGCCCAAGAGACCCAGTACTTC.

This clone was seen at least ten times. The chain couples TRBV18 to TRBJ1-1, with 10 nucleotides matching TRBD1. V trimming: 5 bases; J trimming: 4 bases; junction bases outside the gene matches: 7. CDR1 KGHSH and CDR2 LQKENI come from the germline V gene. The CDR3 length is 15 residues. CDR3 sequence: CASSSAGTGVTEAFF. Here the CDR3 DNA reads TGTGCCAGCTCATCAGCCGGGACAGGGGTCACTGAAGCTTTCTTT.

V is TRBV7-9 and J is TRBJ2-7, with D maybe TRBD2 (6 bases). V lost 0 bases and J 5 bases, leaving 17 bases between the germline ends. The length of the CDR3 is 16 residues. Germline CDR1 and CDR2: SEHNR and FQNEAQ (reference sequence). This CDR3 is CASSLAGLLANNEQYF. The CDR3 DNA sequence: TGTGCCAGCAGCTTAGCCGGATTACTAGCCAACAACGAGCAGTACTTC.

This clone was observed a few times. This sequence joins TRBV6-6 and TRBJ2-1; 11 bases are a match to TRBD2. Per germline, CDR1 MNHNY and CDR2 SVGAGI (reference sequence). The CDR3 sequence is 15 residues long. V lost 6 bases and J lost 5; bases outside the gene matches: 6. The CDR3 nucleotides are TGTGCCAGCAGCGACCGACTAGCGGGAAACAATGAGCAGTTCTTC. Its translation: CASSDRLAGNNEQFF.

V and J are TRBV29-1 and TRBJ2-5; 13 bases match TRBD2. The germline CDR1 and CDR2 sequences are SQVTM and ANQGSEA. Losses at the gene ends were 1 base for V and 4 bases for J; bases not matched to a gene: 6. The CDR3 spans 16 residues. This chain's CDR3 is CSVEGTSGSGGETQYF. Here the CDR3 DNA reads TGCAGCGTTGAAGGGACTAGCGGGAGCGGGGGAGAGACCCAGTACTTC.

This clone was counted only a few times. The chain joins TRBV30 to TRBJ2-1; D is possibly TRBD2 (5 bases). There are 16 residues in the CDR3. Trimming cost V 4 bases and J 0 bases, with 16 bases left between them. Germline CDR1 and CDR2: GTSNPN and SVGIG (reference sequence). CDR3 DNA: TGTGCCTGGAAGGAGGTTGGGCGAAGCTCCTACAATGAGCAGTTCTTC. This sequence encodes CAWKEVGRSSYNEQFF.

In its sample, this clone was seen a few times. J is TRBJ2-5 and V is TRBV7-3, with 7 bases aligning to TRBD1. From germline, CDR1 is SGHTA and CDR2 FQGTGA. The ends lost 7 bases at V and 4 bases at J; junction bases unmatched: 9. This CDR3 region has 14 residues. Here the CDR3 DNA reads TGTGCCAGCAAACAGGGGAGTATGGCAGAGACCCAGTACTTC. It yields the protein CASKQGSMAETQYF. Full variable domain (remainder filled in from reference TRBV7-3 and TRBJ2-5): GAGVSQTPSNKVTEKGKYVELRCDPISGHTALYWYRQSLGQGPEFLIYFQGTGAADDSGLPNDRFFAVRPEGSVSTLKIQRTERGDSAVYLCASKQGSMAETQYFGPGTRLLVL.

The rearrangement uses TRBV30 and TRBJ2-7, with TRBD2 matching over 11 bases. CDR1 is GTSNPN, CDR2 SVGIG, per germline (reference sequence). Germline trimming cut 4 bases from V and 3 bases from J; bases unmatched to any gene: 8. This CDR3 has 15 residues. CDR3 loop: CAWTRGLAALYEQYF. DNA of the CDR3: TGTGCCTGGACCCGGGGACTAGCGGCCCTCTACGAGCAGTACTTC.

The V gene is TRBV29-1, the J gene TRBJ1-2; D possibly corresponds to TRBD1 (6 bases). Trimming left V 4 bases short and J 3 bases short, with 15 bases between. CDR1 is SQVTM, CDR2 ANQGSEA, per germline. The CDR3 runs 14 residues. The CDR3 region is CSVAGISGDYGYTF. CDR3 nucleotide sequence: TGCAGCGTTGCGGGCATCTCAGGGGACTATGGCTACACCTTC.

The V gene is TRBV7-2, the J gene TRBJ2-7, with 10 positions matching TRBD2. Trimming at V came to 3 bases and at J to 5 bases, leaving 7 bases not matched to a gene. CDR1 is SGHTA and CDR2 is FQGNSA in the germline V gene. The CDR3 is made up of 15 amino acids. The CDR3 nucleotides read TGTGCCAGCAGCTTTGGAGCGGGAGGGCCCCACGAGCAGTACTTC. Amino acids: CASSFGAGGPHEQYF.

The V gene is TRBV28, the J gene TRBJ1-1; D gene ambiguous. V lost 5 bases to trimming and J lost 1 base, with 14 bases between them. The CDR3 is 15 residues long. Per germline, CDR1 MDHEN and CDR2 SYDVKM. In DNA, the CDR3 is TGTGCCAGCAGTGGGAACAGAGCGGGGAACACTGAAGCTTTCTTT. Residues: CASSGNRAGNTEAFF.

The chain couples TRBV25-1 to TRBJ2-7; 7 bases agree with TRBD1. V lost 2 bases, J lost 2 bases, and 6 bases stayed unmatched. The CDR3 totals 15 residues. The germline V gene encodes CDR1 MGHDK and CDR2 SYGVNS. The CDR3 bases are TGTGCCAGCAGTGAAACAACAGGGGACACCTACGAGCAGTACTTC. Its protein product is CASSETTGDTYEQYF.

The V and J genes are TRBV10-3 and TRBJ2-7; TRBD2 agrees at 10 bases. The CDR3 totals 15 residues. Germline V gene data show CDR1 as ENHRY and CDR2 as SYGVKD. The ends lost 6 bases at V and 1 base at J; junction bases unmatched: 6. The CDR3 sequence is CAIRTGAGGSYEQYF. The CDR3 bases are TGTGCCATCAGGACGGGAGCGGGAGGGTCCTACGAGCAGTACTTC.